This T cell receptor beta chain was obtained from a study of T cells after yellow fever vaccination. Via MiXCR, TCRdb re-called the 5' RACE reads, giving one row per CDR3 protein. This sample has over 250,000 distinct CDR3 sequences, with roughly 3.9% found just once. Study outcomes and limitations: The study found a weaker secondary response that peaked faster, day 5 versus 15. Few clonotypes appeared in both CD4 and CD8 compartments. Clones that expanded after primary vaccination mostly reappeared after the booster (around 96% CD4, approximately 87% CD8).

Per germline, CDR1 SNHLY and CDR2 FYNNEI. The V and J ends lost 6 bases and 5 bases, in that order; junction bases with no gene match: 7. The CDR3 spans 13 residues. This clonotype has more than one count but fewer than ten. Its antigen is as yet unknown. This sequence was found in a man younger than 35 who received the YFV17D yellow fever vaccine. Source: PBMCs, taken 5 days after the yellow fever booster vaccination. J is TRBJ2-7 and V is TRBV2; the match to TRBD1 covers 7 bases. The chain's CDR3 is CASSWSGTDEQYF. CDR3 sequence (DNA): TGTGCCAGCAGCTGGTCCGGGACAGACGAGCAGTACTTC. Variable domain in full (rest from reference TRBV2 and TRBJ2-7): EPEVTQTPSHQVTQMGQEVILRCVPISNHLYFYWYRQILGQKVEFLVSFYNNEISEKSEIFDDQFSVERPDGSNFTLKIRSTKLEDSAMYFCASSWSGTDEQYFGPGTRLTVT.